The present TCR beta chain was sequenced within a study of preoperative IRX-2 immunotherapy in early breast cancer (dated by TCRdb to the late 2010s). This clone was picked up one time. It has no known antigen specificity. Base qualities are not recorded, but no much larger clone differs from it by a single base. The library was generated by the immunoSEQ multiplex PCR assay. In its TCRdb copy, this immuneACCESS table keeps in-frame sequences only and misses some clones. Where compared with another copy, unresolved V genes explain less than half of these, and the others have no known cause. In this sample the table shows 35,000 to 40,000 clones, roughly four fifths of which occur a single time. Around 1.4% of the sample is taken by the ten largest. Relative to germline, V is 1 base shorter and J is 0 bases shorter, with 16 bases between their ends. From the germline V gene, CDR1 is SGHVS and CDR2 is FNYEAQ. Taken from cysteine to phenylalanine, the CDR3 has 18 residues. Of all the DNA, just the CDR3 is kept, 54 bases in frame from base 1.

The treatment or condition label on this specimen signifies: preoperative locoregional IRX-2 cytokine immunotherapy. The samples were obtained from a phase Ib study that tested preoperative, locoregional IRX-2 cytokine immunotherapy meant to prime immune responses. Before surgery, IRX-2 was given to the donors, who were patients with early-stage breast cancer. This sequence originates from a human donor with breast cancer. The source was lymph node tissue, collected after IRX-2 immunotherapy. The rearranged segments are TRBV7-6 and TRBJ1-5, with TRBD1 tentatively as D gene (5 bases match). The CDR3 corresponds to CASSLGAGFPYSNQPQHF. The nucleotide sequence is TGTGCCAGCAGCTTAGGTGCAGGGTTTCCATATAGCAATCAGCCCCAGCATTTT.